Sequencing of this T cell receptor beta chain was carried out in a study of T cell responses to AZD1222 COVID-19 vaccine. At the level of the study: Pooled samples include second doses given at about 4 or 12 weeks.

The germline V gene encodes CDR1 SNHLY and CDR2 FYNNEI. Losses at the gene ends were 6 bases for V and 1 base for J; bases not matched to a gene: 11. The CDR3 contains 16 residues. Note on this clone: Its antigen remains unidentified.

The study's findings and limits: Every sample of the repertoires postdated the peak T cell response. Breadth and depth of Spike-specific TCRs rose after two AZD1222 doses.

Libraries were prepared by immunoSEQ multiplex PCR; TCRdb keeps only in-frame clonotypes and omits some of them. The sample carries about 150,000 clones, roughly 90% recorded once. V gene TRBV2 combines with J gene TRBJ1-1; 7 bases align to TRBD1. The source was peripheral blood, collected on day 0 of AZD1222 vaccination. The clonotype comes from an adult in good health. The CDR3 sequence is CASSPVRGQGNTEAFF. CDR3 nucleotide sequence: TGTGCCAGCAGCCCGGTTAGGGGGCAGGGGAACACTGAAGCTTTCTTT.